Listed here are 21 T cell receptor beta chains from one sample, sequenced in a study of glioma-infiltrating T cells (dated by TCRdb to 2016 to 2017). Sequenced using an Illumina MiSeq. TCR alpha and beta CDR3 regions were amplified with the iRepertoire nested amplicon-rescue multiplex PCR (arm-PCR) platform from RNA. TCRdb reworked the public reads: Q25 trimming with fastp, MiXCR clone assembly, productive beta chains retained. Each CDR3 protein appears once, grouped with its most common genes and DNA. The sample data list over 120,000 distinct CDR3 sequences, and about 39% of these were observed just once. The ten largest clones add up to 15% to 25% of the sample. Sequenced material: glioma tissue, nonneoplastic brain tissue, or PBMCs (not recorded which). The receptors stem from a human donor with low-grade glioma or glioblastoma, undergoing nonglioma brain surgery, or in good health (not recorded which).

J is TRBJ2-1 and V is TRBV19; D remains unclear. Per germline, CDR1 LNHDA and CDR2 SQIVND (reference sequence). The V end was cut by 0 bases, the J end by 0 bases, with 15 bases between. There are 18 residues in the CDR3. This chain's CDR3 is CASSIDHLLLSSYNEQFF. The CDR3 DNA is TGTGCCAGTAGTATAGACCATTTGCTTCTTAGCTCCTACAATGAGCAGTTCTTC.

The chain couples TRBV6-1 to TRBJ1-1, with D uncertain. This CDR3 has 13 amino acids. Germline V lookup: CDR1 MNHNS, CDR2 SASEGT. V lost 5 bases and J 1 base, leaving 8 bases between the germline ends. The CDR3 reads CASSSGKNTEAFF. CDR3 nucleotides: TGTGCCAGCAGTTCCGGGAAGAACACTGAAGCTTTCTTT.

The chain recombines TRBV28 with TRBJ2-5; 9 nucleotides align to TRBD1. CDR3 length equals 18 residues. The germline V gene has CDR1 MDHEN and CDR2 SYDVKM. The junction had 12 bases not matched to a gene; V was cut back by 2 bases and J by 2 bases. The CDR3 coding sequence is TGTGCCAGCAGTTTAGAGCGCCTGGGACAGGGCGCGCAAGAGACCCAGTACTTC. Translating gives CASSLERLGQGAQETQYF.

As regards this clonotype: A much bigger clone sits one base away, suggesting this may be a read error. The CDR3 sequence is CSARGRRDLTYEQYF. The CDR3 DNA follows: TGCAGTGCTAGAGGTAGGCGGGACCTCACCTACGAGCAGTACTTC. The V call is TRBV20-1, the J call TRBJ2-7; D might be TRBD2 (6 bases). Germline lookup yields CDR1 DFQATT and CDR2 SNEGSKA (reference sequence). Trimming pared 1 base from V and 2 bases from J, leaving 15 bases between. This CDR3 comprises 15 residues.

The chain has TRBV6-1 and TRBJ1-1; 9 bases agree with TRBD1. The CDR3 covers 15 residues. Germline CDR1 and CDR2: MNHNS and SASEGT. Trimming took 6 bases from V and 3 from J; bases not matched to a gene: 8. The CDR3 nucleotides are TGTGCCAGCAGGCCTTGGACAGGGGCGGACACTGAAGCTTTCTTT. Protein: CASRPWTGADTEAFF.

The sample holds a few counts of this clonotype. The chain is built from TRBV4-3 and TRBJ1-1; TRBD1 aligns across 7 bases. In germline, CDR1 is LGHNA, CDR2 YSLEER. With V trimmed by 4 bases and J by 1 base, 6 bases remained unmatched. The CDR3 has 15 amino acids. The CDR3 spells CASSREQGGNTEAFF. Here the CDR3 DNA reads TGCGCCAGCAGCCGGGAGCAGGGGGGGAACACTGAAGCTTTCTTT.

The chain has TRBV6-2 or TRBV6-3 and TRBJ2-7; possible D gene TRBD2, 6 bases. Looked up from germline, CDR1 is MNHEY and CDR2 is SVGEGT. Trimming removed 6 bases at V and 1 base at J, with 10 bases between. The CDR3 sequence is 13 residues long. The CDR3 DNA sequence: TGTGCCAGCAGCCGACTAGTGTCCTACGAGCAGTACTTC. This encodes CASSRLVSYEQYF.

This clonotype was seen a handful of times. The chain joins TRBV11-2 to TRBJ2-7; TRBD1 matches at 7 bases. CDR3 size: 13 residues. Germline trimming cut 5 bases from V and 5 bases from J; bases unmatched to any gene: 6. The germline gives CDR1 SGHAT, CDR2 FQNNGV. As DNA, the CDR3 is TGTGCCAGCAGCCGGGGACAGTGGCACGAGCAGTACTTC. Its translation: CASSRGQWHEQYF.

J is TRBJ2-7 and V is TRBV4-1, with D hard to call. The CDR3 sequence is 12 residues long. Germline V gives CDR1 MGHRA, CDR2 YSYEKL. Trimming stripped 1 base from V and 6 bases from J, with 7 bases between. CDR3 in amino acids: CASSQGGFEQYF. The CDR3 DNA reads TGCGCCAGCAGCCAAGGAGGCTTCGAGCAGTACTTC.

The chain is built from TRBV5-1 and TRBJ2-1; tentatively, D is TRBD1 or TRBD2 (5 bases each). The CDR3 loop spans 15 amino acids. Between the trimmed V and J ends, which lost 7 bases and 3 bases, there was a span of 17 bases. From germline, CDR1 is SGHRS and CDR2 YFSETQ. CDR3 nucleotides: TGCGCCAGCGCTATAGAGGGGAGTAGCTACAATGAGCAGTTCTTC. Residues: CASAIEGSSYNEQFF.

Turning to this clonotype: Relative to the germline gene, one junction end is altered; a read error may explain this. The chain joins TRBV28 to TRBJ1-1; tentative D call: TRBD1 (6 bases). Germline lookup yields CDR1 MDHEN and CDR2 SYDVKM. CDR3 length: 14 amino acids. The CDR3 sequence: CASSVHDRITEALF. In DNA form, the CDR3 reads TGTGCCAGCAGTGTACACGACAGGATTACTGAAGCTCTCTTT. The entire variable domain, with the rest obtained from reference TRBV28 and TRBJ1-1, is as follows: DVKVTQSSRYLVKRTGEKVFLECVQDMDHENMFWYRQDPGLGLRLIYFSYDVKMKEKGDIPEGYSVSREKKERFSLILESASTNQTSMYLCASSVHDRITEALFGQGTRLTVV.

The V and J genes are TRBV6-2 or TRBV6-3 and TRBJ2-2, with D tentatively TRBD1 or TRBD2 (5 bases each). Germline assignment: CDR1 MNHEY and CDR2 SVGEGT. V was shortened by 10 bases and J by 0 bases, with 9 bases between the two germline ends. The CDR3 is made up of 13 amino acids. CDR3 bases: TGTGCCATAATGGGGGCGAACACCGGGGAGCTGTTTTTT. Protein sequence: CAIMGANTGELFF.

The table lists this clonotype with a count of one. The chain recombines TRBV2 with TRBJ2-2; 10 positions agree with TRBD1. This CDR3 comprises 13 residues. Germline CDR1 reads SNHLY; CDR2 reads FYNNEI. Germline trimming cut 6 bases from V and 15 bases from J; bases unmatched to any gene: 10. The CDR3 sequence is CASSGPGQGLVFF. CDR3 bases: TGTGCCAGCAGCGGTCCGGGACAGGGGTTGGTGTTTTTT.

This clonotype turned up a few times. The CDR3 spells CASSVSVNTEAFF. For the CDR3, the DNA is TGTGCCAGCAGCGTATCAGTGAACACTGAAGCTTTCTTT. This chain uses TRBV9 with TRBJ1-1; unclear D gene. Germline loops: CDR1 SGDLS, CDR2 YYNGEE. The CDR3 has 13 amino acids. V dropped 1 base and J dropped 0 bases, with 4 bases sitting between them.

This clonotype has more than one count but fewer than ten. The rearrangement uses TRBV6-2 or TRBV6-3 and TRBJ2-5; 7 bases fit TRBD2. CDR1 is MNHEY and CDR2 is SVGEGT in the germline V gene. With 0 bases clipped from V and 4 bases from J, the junction kept 2 bases outside the gene matches. This CDR3 has 14 amino acids. The CDR3 nucleotides are TGTGCCAGCAGTTACTCGGCTAGCGGAGAGACCCAGTACTTC. Its protein is CASSYSASGETQYF.

This clonotype was picked up one time. This rearrangement joins TRBV4-1 to TRBJ1-3; TRBD1 might be the D (5 bases). From germline, CDR1 is MGHRA and CDR2 YSYEKL. The CDR3 is 15 amino acids. Trimming removed 1 base from V and 2 bases from J, with 9 bases in between. CDR3 in DNA: TGCGCCAGCAGCCAAGCAGGGTTAGCTGGAAACACCATATATTTT. Translating it yields CASSQAGLAGNTIYF.

The genes are TRBV7-9 and TRBJ2-7; D gene ambiguous. Germline V gene sequence: CDR1 SEHNR, CDR2 FQNEAQ (reference sequence). The ends were cut back, 3 bases at V and 0 bases at J, with 6 bases in the middle. The CDR3 has 13 residues. CDR3 bases: TGTGCCAGCAGCTTTGACTTCTCCTACGAGCAGTACTTC. Encoded protein: CASSFDFSYEQYF.

This clonotype was picked up a small number of times. This sequence joins TRBV6-2 or TRBV6-3 and TRBJ2-2; D is possibly TRBD2 (6 bases). The CDR3 runs to 16 residues. CDR1 and CDR2 (germline): MNHEY, SVGEGT. V lost 8 bases to trimming and J lost 5 bases, with 21 bases between them. The CDR3: CASVSATGGRTGELFF. The CDR3 nucleotides read TGTGCCAGCGTCTCCGCGACCGGGGGTCGGACCGGGGAGCTGTTTTTT.

The V gene is TRBV15, the J gene TRBJ2-1, with 12 bases aligning to TRBD1. Germline CDR1 reads LNHNV; CDR2 reads YYDKDF (reference sequence). There are 15 residues in the CDR3. The junction had 5 bases not matched to a gene; V was cut back by 3 bases and J by 8 bases. The CDR3 region has the DNA TGTGCCACCAGCAGGGCCGGGACAGGGGGCGATGAGCAGTTCTTC. Translated, it gives CATSRAGTGGDEQFF.

The chain has TRBV19 and TRBJ1-1; 8 bases fit TRBD1. Germline CDR1 reads LNHDA; CDR2 reads SQIVND (reference sequence). V was clipped by 5 bases and J by 5 bases; unmatched bases: 4. The CDR3 contains 13 residues. The CDR3 loop is CASSDRGETEAFF. DNA of the CDR3: TGTGCCAGTAGTGACAGGGGAGAAACTGAAGCTTTCTTT.

The chain joins TRBV7-8 to TRBJ1-5; D ambiguous. V was shortened by 1 base and J by 6 bases, with 7 bases between the two germline ends. Germline lookup yields CDR1 SGHVS and CDR2 FQNEAQ. The CDR3 totals 13 residues. CDR3 loop: CASSLDLGQPQHF. As DNA, the CDR3 is TGTGCCAGCAGCTTAGATTTAGGTCAGCCCCAGCATTTT. Supplemented by reference TRBV7-8 and TRBJ1-5, the full variable domain reads GAGVSQSPRYKVAKRGQDVALRCDPISGHVSLFWYQQALGQGPEFLTYFQNEAQLDKSGLPSDRFFAERPEGSVSTLKIQRTQQEDSAVYLCASSLDLGQPQHFGDGTRLSIL.